The next 14 T cell receptor beta chains were all read from a single sample in a study of cytomegalovirus exposure and HLA in healthy donors. The PCR contained 60 Vbeta and 13 Jbeta primers. Profiled with immunoSEQ multiplex PCR; TCRdb holds only in-frame clones, not every one. Of approximately 86,000 clones listed, around three quarters are singletons. Sequencing was done on a sample of PBMCs. The receptors derive from a middle-aged man in good health and CMV-seronegative.

The chain employs TRBV28 and TRBJ1-1, with a weak D call TRBD1 (5 bases). CDR3 size: 15 residues. The germline V gene has CDR1 MDHEN and CDR2 SYDVKM. Trimming took 2 bases from V and 4 from J, leaving 14 bases between them. The CDR3 protein is CASSLLTARFTEAFF. CDR3 nucleotides: TGTGCCAGCAGTTTACTGACAGCCAGGTTCACTGAAGCTTTCTTT. The full variable domain, with the rest looked up from reference TRBV28 and TRBJ1-1, is DVKVTQSSRYLVKRTGEKVFLECVQDMDHENMFWYRQDPGLGLRLIYFSYDVKMKEKGDIPEGYSVSREKKERFSLILESASTNQTSMYLCASSLLTARFTEAFFGQGTRLTVV.

The genes are TRBV2 and TRBJ1-3, with 9 nucleotides matching TRBD1. Germline V CDR1 and CDR2: SNHLY, FYNNEI. V trimming: 7 bases; J trimming: 1 base; junction bases outside the gene matches: 11. This CDR3 has 17 amino acids. CDR3 DNA sequence: TGTGCCAGCATCTCCGGACAGGGGACATATTCTGGAAACACCATATATTTT. Encoded protein: CASISGQGTYSGNTIYF.

The rearrangement joins TRBV19 to TRBJ1-1; 8 nucleotides line up with TRBD1. This CDR3 spans 13 amino acids. Germline lookup yields CDR1 LNHDA and CDR2 SQIVND (reference sequence). The J segment lost 6 bases and the V segment lost 4 bases, leaving 4 bases of the junction unmatched. CDR3 sequence (DNA): TGTGCCAGTAGTACTGTACAGGGGGCTGAAGCTTTCTTT. Protein product: CASSTVQGAEAFF. Full variable domain (missing parts from reference TRBV19 and TRBJ1-1): DGGITQSPKYLFRKEGQNVTLSCEQNLNHDAMYWYRQDPGQGLRLIYYSQIVNDFQKGDIAEGYSVSREKKESFPLTVTSAQKNPTAFYLCASSTVQGAEAFFGQGTRLTVV.

The V gene is TRBV4-3, the J gene TRBJ1-4, with D hard to call. V shed 8 bases and J shed 3 bases, with 16 bases lying between them. Germline V CDR1 and CDR2: LGHNA, YSLEER. The CDR3 has 15 residues. The CDR3 nucleotides read TGCGCCAGCTCACTAGGATCTGGTGCTAATGAAAAACTGTTTTTT. Protein product: CASSLGSGANEKLFF.

The table lists this clone with a few counts. The rearrangement joins TRBV2 to TRBJ2-7, with 7 bases that match TRBD2. The CDR3 is 15 residues long. Trimming removed 4 bases from V and 5 bases from J; junction bases left unmatched: 11. CDR1 and CDR2 (germline): SNHLY, FYNNEI. The CDR3 is CASSVLGGGTDEQYF. The CDR3 DNA reads TGTGCCAGCAGTGTATTAGGCGGGGGAACGGACGAGCAGTACTTC.

The genes are TRBV7-6 and TRBJ1-4; D unclear. V lost 6 bases and J lost 3, with 14 bases in between. The CDR3 length is 15 residues. CDR1 and CDR2 from the germline V gene are SGHVS and FNYEAQ. This CDR3 is CASSFRRGPNEKLFF. The CDR3 nucleotides read TGTGCCAGCAGTTTCCGACGAGGGCCTAATGAAAAACTGTTTTTT.

This chain joins TRBV28 and TRBJ2-5, with D tentatively TRBD1 (6 bases). The tail of the sequence fits TRBJ2-7 better, so the J call may be wrong. This CDR3 region has 13 residues. Germline values: CDR1 MDHEN, CDR2 SYDVKM. CDR3 amino acids: CASSPPDRYEQYF. CDR3 sequence (DNA): TGTGCCAGCAGTCCCCCGGACAGATACGAGCAGTACTTC.

The genes are TRBV27 and TRBJ2-7; 8 nucleotides match TRBD1. CDR1 MNHEY and CDR2 SMNVEV come from the germline V gene (reference sequence). The length of the CDR3 is 16 residues. After removal of 3 bases from V and 0 bases from J, the junction contained 7 bases not matched to a gene. The CDR3 nucleotides read TGTGCCAGCAGTTTCGTGGGCAGGGGGCACTCCTACGAGCAGTACTTC. Amino acid sequence: CASSFVGRGHSYEQYF.

The chain is built from TRBV6-5 and TRBJ2-3, with 9 bases lining up with TRBD1. The CDR3 contains 14 residues. With V trimmed by 2 bases and J by 6 bases, 3 bases remained unmatched. Germline V gene lookup returns CDR1 MNHEY and CDR2 SVGAGI. CDR3 coding DNA: TGTGCCAGCAGTTACCCCGACAGGGGGGATACGCAGTATTTT. Translating it yields CASSYPDRGDTQYF.

This chain uses TRBV28 with TRBJ1-6, with 7 bases fitting TRBD1. J lost 10 bases, V lost 10 bases, and 7 bases had no gene match. Per germline, CDR1 MDHEN and CDR2 SYDVKM. This CDR3 comprises 12 residues. The CDR3 region has the DNA TGTGCCACCGGGACAGAGTGGTCACCCCTCCACTTT. Protein: CATGTEWSPLHF.

The chain uses TRBV7-3 and TRBJ1-1, with D tentatively TRBD1 (6 bases). Trimming removed 1 base at V and 1 base at J, with 10 bases between. This CDR3 contains 15 residues. In germline, CDR1 is SGHTA, CDR2 FQGTGA. The CDR3 region is CASSLNPGANTEAFF. In nucleotides, the CDR3 is TGTGCCAGCAGCTTAAATCCAGGGGCGAACACTGAAGCTTTCTTT.

V is TRBV7-9 and J is TRBJ1-1, with D unclear. In germline, CDR1 is SEHNR, CDR2 FQNEAQ (reference sequence). This CDR3 comprises 14 residues. With 5 bases removed from V and 4 bases from J, the gap between germline ends came to 14 bases. CDR3 in DNA: TGTGCCAGCAGCCCCTGGGAGGACGGCACTGAAGCTTTCTTT. Translation gives CASSPWEDGTEAFF.

V is TRBV5-4 and J is TRBJ1-1; TRBD1 aligns across 8 bases. The ends lost 2 bases at V and 6 bases at J; junction bases unmatched: 9. This CDR3 is 15 amino acids long. CDR1 SGHNT and CDR2 YYREEE come from the germline V gene (reference sequence). The CDR3 sequence: CASSFNRDRIAEAFF. Here the CDR3 DNA reads TGTGCCAGCAGCTTTAACAGGGACAGGATAGCTGAAGCTTTCTTT.

The chain joins TRBV5-4 to TRBJ2-7, with 7 bases matching TRBD2. The CDR3 has 15 amino acids. The germline gives CDR1 SGHNT, CDR2 YYREEE (reference sequence). V lost 2 bases, J lost 0 bases, and 5 bases stayed unmatched. CDR3 sequence: CASSFARGSSYEQYF. The CDR3 bases are TGTGCCAGCAGCTTTGCGCGGGGGAGCTCCTACGAGCAGTACTTC.